Each of the 14 T cell receptor beta chains below was sequenced from the same sample in a study of T cell clonotyping in hematopoietic cell transplantation. Time point of the sample: recipient sample about 28 days before transplant, after cytoreduction. Produced via immunoSEQ multiplex PCR; TCRdb's table is partial and in-frame only. The sample lists approximately 20,000 clones, 86% occurring once. The sequencing used peripheral blood mononuclear cells, collected before stem cell transplant. These receptor sequences come from a man between 50 and 59 years old with acute myeloid leukemia. Some clones in this sample may be carry-over from other donors' samples.

The chain couples TRBV7-6 to TRBJ1-5; 9 nucleotides line up with TRBD1. V lost 1 base, J lost 3 bases, and 1 base stayed unmatched. Per germline, CDR1 SGHVS and CDR2 FNYEAQ. The CDR3 consists of 15 residues. The CDR3 protein is CASSLGQGVNQPQHF. The CDR3 DNA reads TGTGCCAGCAGCTTAGGACAGGGGGTCAATCAGCCCCAGCATTTT.

The rearrangement uses TRBV6-1 and TRBJ2-7; D might be TRBD1 (6 bases). Germline CDR1 MNHNS, CDR2 SASEGT. V gave up 0 bases and J gave up 3 bases, with 9 bases separating them. CDR3 length equals 14 residues. This CDR3 is CASSEAQGNYEQYF. The CDR3 DNA is TGTGCCAGCAGTGAAGCCCAGGGGAACTACGAGCAGTACTTC.

The chain is built from TRBV4-1 and TRBJ2-3; D possibly matches TRBD1 or TRBD2 (6 bases each). V was pared by 0 bases and J by 5 bases, with 15 bases between. This CDR3 spans 16 amino acids. The germline gives CDR1 MGHRA, CDR2 YSYEKL. The CDR3 DNA follows: TGCGCCAGCAGCCAAGATCCGGGGGCGGGTCAAGATACGCAGTATTTT. It translates to CASSQDPGAGQDTQYF.

Comment on this clone: A read error may produce the germline difference seen at one junction end. V gene TRBV5-1 combines with J gene TRBJ2-2; D possibly uses TRBD1 or TRBD2 (6 bases each). The CDR3 is made up of 15 amino acids. Germline V gene lookup returns CDR1 SGHRS and CDR2 YFSETQ. The CDR3, as DNA: TGCACCAGCAGCTTGGGGGGCAGGGGTTCCGGGGAGCTGTTTTTT. This encodes CTSSLGGRGSGELFF.

The chain has TRBV19 and TRBJ2-1, with D possibly TRBD1 on 5 matching bases. The CDR3 has 14 residues. Trimming took off 5 bases at V and 1 base at J, with 9 bases between the two ends. CDR1 is LNHDA and CDR2 is SQIVND in the germline V gene (reference sequence). The CDR3: CASSQGQSYNEQFF. CDR3 nucleotides: TGTGCCAGTAGTCAGGGTCAGTCCTACAATGAGCAGTTCTTC.

The chain joins TRBV25-1 to TRBJ1-2; D perhaps matches TRBD1 (6 bases). CDR3 length: 12 residues. Between the trimmed V and J ends, which lost 2 bases and 8 bases, there was a span of 9 bases. Germline values: CDR1 MGHDK, CDR2 SYGVNS. The CDR3 nucleotides are TGTGCCAGCAGTGAACAAGGACAGGGCTACACCTTC. Protein product: CASSEQGQGYTF.

This chain uses TRBV19 with TRBJ2-1, with D possibly matching TRBD1 (6 bases). Germline assignment: CDR1 LNHDA and CDR2 SQIVND (reference sequence). The CDR3 sequence is 15 residues long. Deletions cut 5 bases from V and 4 bases from J, with 15 bases between. CDR3 DNA: TGTGCCAGTAGTTCACCAACGCAGGGGTACAATGAGCAGTTCTTC. Encoded protein: CASSSPTQGYNEQFF.

This chain joins TRBV7-9 and TRBJ2-7; the match to TRBD1 covers 8 bases. V was clipped by 7 bases and J by 1 base; unmatched bases: 9. This CDR3 is 15 amino acids long. Germline CDR1 reads SEHNR; CDR2 reads FQNEAQ (reference sequence). CDR3 region: CASIASDRVSYEQYF. The CDR3 DNA reads as TGTGCCAGCATTGCATCGGACAGGGTGTCCTACGAGCAGTACTTC.

The chain joins TRBV4-1 to TRBJ1-3, with D perhaps TRBD1 (6 bases). This CDR3 spans 16 amino acids. V was trimmed by 6 bases and J by 4 bases, leaving 19 bases between them. Germline loops: CDR1 MGHRA, CDR2 YSYEKL. CDR3 DNA sequence: TGCGCCAGCAGTCTAATGACCGGGACAACCGGAAACACCATATATTTT. Translation: CASSLMTGTTGNTIYF.

The chain has TRBV4-3 and TRBJ2-5; 8 positions agree with TRBD2. The junction had 9 bases not matched to a gene; V was cut back by 1 base and J by 5 bases. CDR3 length equals 16 residues. Germline V lookup: CDR1 LGHNA, CDR2 YSLEER. The CDR3 DNA is TGCGCCAGCAGCCAAGGTCTCGGGGGGGCCGATGAGACCCAGTACTTC. It specifies CASSQGLGGADETQYF.

This chain connects TRBV7-8 to TRBJ1-6; possibly TRBD1 for D (5 bases). Trimming shortened V by 3 bases and J by 7 bases, and 13 bases separated the two germline ends. This CDR3 contains 15 residues. Germline-derived CDR1 and CDR2 are SGHVS and FQNEAQ. CDR3 amino acids: CASSFGDGLNSPLHF. DNA for the CDR3: TGTGCCAGCAGCTTCGGGGACGGCCTAAATTCACCCCTCCACTTT.

V usage is TRBV4-1 and J usage is TRBJ2-4; 8 nucleotides line up with TRBD1. Germline-derived CDR1 and CDR2 are MGHRA and YSYEKL. CDR3 size: 14 residues. The J segment lost 9 bases and the V segment lost 3 bases, leaving 7 bases of the junction unmatched. CDR3 in DNA: TGCGCCAGCAGCCAGGCGGACAGGGTTGGCATTCAGTACTTC. Encoded protein: CASSQADRVGIQYF.

The rearrangement joins TRBV6-6 to TRBJ1-3, with 7 bases aligning to TRBD1. CDR3 length equals 14 residues. The J segment lost 2 bases and the V segment lost 6 bases, leaving 4 bases of the junction unmatched. In germline, CDR1 is MNHNY, CDR2 SVGAGI (reference sequence). CDR3 coding DNA: TGTGCCAGCAGACCAGGGGGGGCTGGAAACACCATATATTTT. It specifies CASRPGGAGNTIYF.

This chain links TRBV6-5 with TRBJ2-7; D might be TRBD2 (6 bases). CDR1 MNHEY and CDR2 SVGAGI come from the germline V gene. The CDR3 has 11 amino acids. Trimming removed 6 bases at V and 5 bases at J, with 8 bases between. The CDR3 region has the DNA TGTGCCAGCAGAGCGGGCAACGAGCAGTACTTC. It encodes CASRAGNEQYF.